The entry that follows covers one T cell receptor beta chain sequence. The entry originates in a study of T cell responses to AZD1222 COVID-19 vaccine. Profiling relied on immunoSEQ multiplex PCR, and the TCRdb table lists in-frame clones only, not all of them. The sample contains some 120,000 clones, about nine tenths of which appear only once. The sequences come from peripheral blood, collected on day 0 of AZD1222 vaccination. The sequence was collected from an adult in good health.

The CDR3 sequence: CASSLGPRELFF. CDR3 bases: TGTGCCAGCAGCTTGGGGCCCCGGGAGCTGTTTTTT. The V and J genes are TRBV7-9 and TRBJ2-2, with TRBD1 as a possible D gene (5 bases). The CDR3 consists of 12 residues. Germline CDR1 and CDR2: SEHNR and FQNEAQ (reference sequence). Trimming removed 3 bases at V and 9 bases at J, with 8 bases between.